This is a list of T cell receptor beta chains from one sample in a study of T cell repertoires in cytomegalovirus infection. One entry per CDR3 protein results from TCRdb running MiXCR on the reads. The sample records under 50,000 distinct CDR3 sequences, about a fifth being singletons. These receptors have no identified antigens. Material: CD8+ T cells from cultured PBMCs, obtained from culture after CMV antigen stimulation. The receptors here all came from a human donor in good health (CMV status not recorded). Some clones in this sample may be carry-over from other donors' samples. Both conserved end residues are part of each CDR3.

CASRHSGDKEYF	TRBV12-3/TRBV12-4	TRBJ2-7
CASSQRTASYEQYF	TRBV6-2/TRBV6-3	TRBJ2-7
CASSLARQGTNYGYTF	TRBV12-3/TRBV12-4	TRBJ1-2
CASSLFDTQYF	TRBV27	TRBJ2-3
CASSPGGVEQFF	TRBV7-9	TRBJ2-1
CASSPGSNYGYTF	TRBV7-3	TRBJ1-2
CASSLGFSGSNEQFF	TRBV13	TRBJ2-1
CASSPAQGTDTQYF	TRBV7-2	TRBJ2-3
CSARDIGQETQYF	TRBV20-1	TRBJ2-5
CASSWSRGTGELFF	TRBV27	TRBJ2-2
CASSLRGSEFLGNEQFF	TRBV7-6	TRBJ2-1
CASSLDGGSSGELFF	TRBV7-8	TRBJ2-2
CASSQTGTLTDTQYF	TRBV7-9	TRBJ2-3
CASSSPGQGWTEAFF	TRBV7-8	TRBJ1-1
CASSLGWDRGVQETQYF	TRBV7-8	TRBJ2-5
CAISEDRLSSYEQYF	TRBV10-3	TRBJ2-7
CASSLARGVGNTIYF	TRBV19	TRBJ1-3
CASSPSDYEQYF	TRBV7-9	TRBJ2-7
CASSPWGNSNQPQHF	TRBV7-2	TRBJ1-5
CASRETGANEQFF	TRBV6-5	TRBJ2-1
CASCPPANNEQFF	TRBV28	TRBJ2-1
CASSLRQGETQYF	TRBV7-6	TRBJ2-5
CASSPGREGADQPQHF	TRBV5-6	TRBJ1-5
CASGAPNTGELFF	TRBV7-9	TRBJ2-2
CASTPGTGTYNEQFF	TRBV7-9	TRBJ2-1
CSARPLGSVSTDTQYF	TRBV20-1	TRBJ2-3
CASSLAGDSRYF	TRBV7-9	TRBJ2-7
CASSLGTSGWYQETQYF	TRBV12-3/TRBV12-4	TRBJ2-5
CASDGYYEQYF	TRBV6-1	TRBJ2-7
CASSWNAGGRETQYF	TRBV7-2	TRBJ2-5
CASSQAYEQYF	TRBV7-2	TRBJ2-7
CASSPNGGAGRYNEQFF	TRBV7-2	TRBJ2-1
CASHRNRVTRDRGWLNQPQHF	TRBV6-1	TRBJ1-5
CASSLEGQEKYF	TRBV5-1	TRBJ2-7
CASSTGGTQYF	TRBV7-2	TRBJ2-5
CASSPVPFYEQYF	TRBV7-2	TRBJ2-7
CASSLELAGGRRETQYF	TRBV7-2	TRBJ2-5
CASTYENSYNEQFF	TRBV5-1	TRBJ2-1
CASSQDSGTGDGEQYF	TRBV4-3	TRBJ2-7
CASSLLGDTYEQYF	TRBV7-6	TRBJ2-7
CASGYGPLKPQHF	TRBV7-2	TRBJ1-5
CAIQGPCNQPQHF	TRBV5-1	TRBJ1-5
CASSYGGLEADTQYF	TRBV6-5	TRBJ2-3
CASSPTRRGGSYEQYF	TRBV7-2	TRBJ2-7
CATSEGGHNEQFF	TRBV24-1	TRBJ2-1
CASSLAGRVLDTQYF	TRBV7-3	TRBJ2-3
CASSPRGDMNTEAFF	TRBV7-4	TRBJ1-1
CASSRTGEQYF	TRBV5-1	TRBJ2-7
CASSLGDRGGHTF	TRBV7-2	TRBJ1-2
CASSQTTSGGAEETQYF	TRBV7-2	TRBJ2-5
CSALREIYGYTF	TRBV29-1	TRBJ1-2
CASSPSAAYNEQFF	TRBV7-8	TRBJ2-1
CASSPDAIGSIAGELFF	TRBV7-8	TRBJ2-2
CASSITGGGFGQPQHF	TRBV28	TRBJ1-5